This TCR beta chain was sequenced in a study of Tregs in tolerant kidney transplant recipients. Here immunoSEQ multiplex PCR was the method, and the copy in TCRdb shows in-frame clones only, minus some. Counted here are tens of thousands of clones, 91% occurring once; the ten biggest clones make up around 1.5%. Findings and limits, study-wide: The most relevant donor-specific Treg TCRbeta repertoire apparently came from expansion with activated donor B cells. Nucleotide sequences could not be compared across some patients' samples due to primer changes. The small number of patients limits these findings pending further validation.

Recipients received nonmyeloablative bone marrow transplants from related graft donors, with transient mixed chimerism. Unstimulated Tregs (CD4+CD25+CD127-) and CD4+CD25- non-Tregs were sorted from PBMCs. Germline V lookup: CDR1 SGHTA, CDR2 FQGNSA. V was pared by 3 bases and J by 9 bases, with 12 bases of the junction left unmatched. The CDR3 is 15 amino acids. In regard to this clone: As yet, its antigen is unknown.

The TCR was taken from a human patient who received a combined kidney and bone marrow transplant. Part of the T cells may come from the graft donor. Here the sequenced sample was CD4+ T cells from blood (PBMCs), taken 24 months after the transplant. The V and J genes are TRBV7-2 and TRBJ2-7, with 9 bases fitting TRBD1. The CDR3 coding sequence is TGTGCCAGCAGCTTTGATCATTCCTCGGGACAGGGGCAGTACTTC. The encoded protein is CASSFDHSSGQGQYF. Filled out from reference TRBV7-2 and TRBJ2-7, the complete variable domain reads GAGVSQSPSNKVTEKGKDVELRCDPISGHTALYWYRQSLGQGLEFLIYFQGNSAPDKSGLPSDRFSAERTGGSVSTLTIQRTQQEDSAVYLCASSFDHSSGQGQYFGPGTRLTVT.